The text below deals with one T cell receptor (beta chain). As yet, its antigen is unknown. This CDR3 has 16 amino acids. CDR1 is MNHNS and CDR2 is SASEGT in the germline V gene. Trimming cost V 2 bases and J 7 bases, with 18 bases left between them. Assay: immunoSEQ multiplex PCR; the TCRdb copy retains only in-frame clones and omits some. The repertoire holds more than 850,000 clones, around three quarters seen once, with 0.4% to 0.55% in the top ten. This record belongs to a study of shared clonotypes between healthy human individuals. Whole-study results and caveats: A handful of donors showed sharing of around 5.3% of naive CD4 clonotypes.

The chain has TRBV6-1 and TRBJ1-5; D is undetermined. Sequencing was carried out using memory CD4+ T cells from PBMCs. Subset in this sample: CD45RA-negative fraction. The receptor was derived from a man in his late teens or twenties in good health. Some clones in this sample may be carry-over from other donors' samples. In DNA, the CDR3 is TGTGCCAGCAGTGAATCGCTCACTCTCAAGGGCCAGCCCCAGCATTTT. It codes for CASSESLTLKGQPQHF.